This section outlines one T cell receptor beta chain sequence together with its context. This sample was included in a study of blood T cell repertoires in COVID-19. On the study more broadly: T cells, B-cell-depleted T cells, or PBMCs provided the cDNA or gDNA that served as material.

Method: immunoSEQ multiplex PCR; TCRdb's copy keeps in-frame clones and lacks some. The sample shows just over 300,000 clones, approximately 91% of them seen only once. All recovered Cohort 3 donors got two negative PCRs, got clearance, or saw symptom resolution. This CDR3 comprises 15 residues. V lost 7 bases, J lost 4 bases, and 9 bases stayed unmatched. The germline V gene encodes CDR1 MDHEN and CDR2 SYDVKM. The receptor was isolated from a woman between 35 and 50 years old who had recovered from COVID-19. The chain uses TRBV28 and TRBJ2-1; 8 nucleotides align to TRBD2. Sequencing input: PBMCs or T cells enriched from blood (not recorded which). The CDR3 bases are TGTGCCAGCAACCAACCGGGACTAGGATACAATGAGCAGTTCTTC. It yields the protein CASNQPGLGYNEQFF.